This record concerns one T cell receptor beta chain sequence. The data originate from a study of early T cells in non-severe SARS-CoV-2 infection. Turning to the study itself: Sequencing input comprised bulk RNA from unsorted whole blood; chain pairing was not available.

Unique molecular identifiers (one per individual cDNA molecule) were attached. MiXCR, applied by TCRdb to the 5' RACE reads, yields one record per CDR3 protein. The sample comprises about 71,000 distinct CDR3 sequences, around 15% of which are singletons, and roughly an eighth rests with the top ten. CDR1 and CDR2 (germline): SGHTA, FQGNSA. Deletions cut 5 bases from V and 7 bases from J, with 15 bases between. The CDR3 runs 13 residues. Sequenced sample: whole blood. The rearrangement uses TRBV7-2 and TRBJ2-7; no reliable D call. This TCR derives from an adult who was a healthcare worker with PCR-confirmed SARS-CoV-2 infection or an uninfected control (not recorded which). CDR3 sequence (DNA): TGTGCCAGCAGCCGAGAGGCCGGAAGGGAGCAGTACTTC. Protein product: CASSREAGREQYF.